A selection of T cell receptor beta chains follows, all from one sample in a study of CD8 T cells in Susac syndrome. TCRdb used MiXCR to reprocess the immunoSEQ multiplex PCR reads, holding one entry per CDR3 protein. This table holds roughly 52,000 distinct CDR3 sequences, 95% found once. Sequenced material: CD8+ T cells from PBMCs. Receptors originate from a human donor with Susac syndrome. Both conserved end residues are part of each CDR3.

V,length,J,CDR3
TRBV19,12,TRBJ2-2,CASSIRAGELFF
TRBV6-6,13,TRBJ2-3,CASSYRITDTQYF
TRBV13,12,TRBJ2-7,CASSTGDGEQYF
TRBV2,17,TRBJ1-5,CASSDPEIESYNQPQHF
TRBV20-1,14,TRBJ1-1,CSAREPSRNTEAFF
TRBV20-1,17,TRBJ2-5,CSARSYQRAGAQETQYF
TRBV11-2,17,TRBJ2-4,CASSLGAGGDAKNIQYF
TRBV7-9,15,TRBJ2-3,CASSPLAGDPDTQYF
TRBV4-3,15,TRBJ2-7,CASSQDQGRAYEQYF
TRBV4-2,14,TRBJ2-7,CASSHPGGSYEQYF
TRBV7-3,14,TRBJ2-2,CASSALQGPGELFF
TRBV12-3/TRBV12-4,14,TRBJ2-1,CASSLGLEVQGGFF
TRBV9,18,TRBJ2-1,CASSVPRLAGGADNEQFF
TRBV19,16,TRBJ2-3,CASSLSGGATTDTQYF
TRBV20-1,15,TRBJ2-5,CSASTGQGARETQYF
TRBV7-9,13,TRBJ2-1,CASRDGQPNEQFF
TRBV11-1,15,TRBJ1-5,CASSWTGLKRQPQHF
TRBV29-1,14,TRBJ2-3,CSARTSGGADTQYF
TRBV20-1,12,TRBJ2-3,CSARASVDTQYF
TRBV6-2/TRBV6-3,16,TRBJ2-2,CASSYASGANTGELFF
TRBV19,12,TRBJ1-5,CASSIERQPQHF
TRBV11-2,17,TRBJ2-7,CASSLGGGSGRNYEQYF
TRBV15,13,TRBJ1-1,CATSLSRNTEAFF
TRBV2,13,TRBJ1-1,CASTETGGTEAFF
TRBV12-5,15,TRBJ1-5,CASGLVATGNQPQHF
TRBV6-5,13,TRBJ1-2,CASSYSRADGYTF
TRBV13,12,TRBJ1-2,CASSFPNYGYTF
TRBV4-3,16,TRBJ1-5,CASSQDLALPRQPQHF
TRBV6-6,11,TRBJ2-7,CAGGSTYEQYF
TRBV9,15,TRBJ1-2,CASSPVRRSLYGYTF
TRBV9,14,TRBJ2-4,CASSRQGLSTIQYF
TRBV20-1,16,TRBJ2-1,CSASSLPTSLNNEQFF
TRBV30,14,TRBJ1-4,CAWSTRGLGEKLFF
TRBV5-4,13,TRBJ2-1,CASSLVYRDEQFF
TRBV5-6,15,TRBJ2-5,CASSLTWDHQETQYF